This T cell receptor beta chain stems from a study of lymphopenia after photon versus proton radiotherapy. Of note for this clone: Its matching antigen is unknown.

The protocol was immunoSEQ multiplex PCR, while the TCRdb copy is restricted to in-frame clones and leaves out a portion. Of roughly 29,000 clones in the sample, about nine tenths were seen once. Overall study findings and caveats: A bigger post-nadir fall in TCR diversity correlated inversely with survival time in deceased patients. Photon-treated patients lost naive T cells and TCR diversity; proton-treated stayed stable.

Germline CDR1 SGHNT, CDR2 YYREEE (reference sequence). V lost 4 bases to trimming and J lost 10 bases, with 15 bases between them. This CDR3 region has 14 residues. The sample consisted of peripheral blood, taken from a patient treated with proton-based radiotherapy. The TCR comes from a woman aged 55-70 years with cholangiocarcinoma. Some clones in this sample may be carry-over from other donors' samples. The J gene is TRBJ1-6, the V gene TRBV5-4, with a tentative D call TRBD1 (5 bases). CDR3 residues: CASSRDSTESPLHF. Here the CDR3 DNA reads TGTGCCAGCAGCCGTGACAGTACTGAATCACCCCTCCACTTT.